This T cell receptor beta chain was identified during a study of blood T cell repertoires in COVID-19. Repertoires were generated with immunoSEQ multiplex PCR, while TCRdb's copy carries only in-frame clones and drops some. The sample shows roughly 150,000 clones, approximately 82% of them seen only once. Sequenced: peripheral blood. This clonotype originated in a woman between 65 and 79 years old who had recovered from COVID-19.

This chain's CDR3 is CASTSHNSPLHF. In DNA form, the CDR3 reads TGTGCCAGCACCAGTCATAATTCACCCCTCCACTTT. This chain connects TRBV28 to TRBJ1-6; D is uncertain. V dropped 7 bases and J dropped 5 bases, with 6 bases sitting between them. Germline-derived CDR1 and CDR2 are MDHEN and SYDVKM. This CDR3 region has 12 residues.